The rows below give T cell receptor beta chains drawn from one sample of a study of T cells in localized non-small cell lung cancer. The table came from immunoSEQ multiplex PCR; TCRdb's copy has only in-frame clones and leaves some out. The repertoire consists of under 40,000 clones, with around 80% occurring once and the leading ten covering 15% to 20%. Here the sequenced sample was peripheral blood, taken before any cancer treatment. These receptors all come from a male donor at least 60 years old with stage III squamous cell lung carcinoma. Each CDR3 is given with its conserved first and last residue. The D gene is left open where the match is weak. Rows give clone size only sometimes, using once, few, many, or a class for an expanded clone.

D gene | clone size | J gene | CDR3 length | V gene | CDR3 protein | CDR3 DNA
NA | NA | TRBJ1-2 | 13 | TRBV5-1 | CASSLAGSYGYTF | TGCGCCAGCAGCTTGGCAGGGAGCTATGGCTACACCTTC
NA | NA | TRBJ2-1 | 12 | TRBV18 | CASSPKDGEQFF | TGTGCCAGCTCACCCAAGGATGGTGAGCAGTTCTTC
NA | once | TRBJ1-5 | 16 | TRBV19 | CASSTNRVQSNQPQHF | TGTGCCAGTAGTACTAACAGGGTGCAAAGCAATCAGCCCCAGCATTTT
TRBD1 | NA | TRBJ2-7 | 16 | TRBV7-6 | CASSLGAQGANYEQYF | TGTGCCAGCAGCTTGGGGGCCCAGGGGGCTAACTACGAGCAGTACTTC
NA | NA | TRBJ1-1 | 13 | TRBV5-1 | CASSFTGYTEAFF | TGCGCCAGCAGCTTCACAGGGTACACTGAAGCTTTCTTT
TRBD1 | once | TRBJ2-5 | 15 | TRBV5-4 | CASSGRDSAQETQYF | TGTGCCAGCAGCGGCCGGGACAGCGCCCAAGAGACCCAGTACTTC
NA | few | TRBJ1-1 | 11 | TRBV30 | CAWSVIAEAFF | TGTGCCTGGAGTGTAATCGCTGAAGCTTTCTTT
NA | NA | TRBJ2-3 | 15 | TRBV30 | CAWSRAGASTDTQYF | TGTGCCTGGAGTAGGGCAGGTGCTAGCACAGATACGCAGTATTTT
TRBD1 | NA | TRBJ1-1 | 15 | TRBV27 | CASSPRTGLNTEAFF | TGTGCCAGCAGTCCTCGGACAGGCCTGAACACTGAAGCTTTCTTT
NA | NA | TRBJ1-1 | 16 | TRBV25-1 | CASSSGGLPRNTEAFF | TGTGCCAGCAGTAGTGGGGGACTGCCAAGGAACACTGAAGCTTTCTTT
TRBD2 | medium-sized | TRBJ2-1 | 14 | TRBV16 | CASSPTSGNNEQFF | TGTGCCAGCAGCCCGACTAGCGGGAACAATGAGCAGTTCTTC
NA | NA | TRBJ1-1 | 13 | TRBV7-8 | CASSRGSNTEAFF | TGTGCCAGCAGCAGGGGGTCGAACACTGAAGCTTTCTTT
NA | NA | TRBJ1-1 | 13 | TRBV29-1 | CSVTTQQNTEAFF | TGCAGCGTTACCACACAGCAGAACACTGAAGCTTTCTTT
TRBD1 | NA | TRBJ2-7 | 13 | TRBV30 | CAWSRTGGDEQYF | TGTGCCTGGAGCCGGACAGGGGGAGACGAGCAGTACTTC
NA | NA | TRBJ2-3 | 15 | TRBV14 | CASSQVAGLADTQYF | TGTGCCAGCAGCCAAGTGGCGGGACTGGCAGATACGCAGTATTTT
TRBD1 | NA | TRBJ2-7 | 14 | TRBV7-9 | CASSPRDRLYEQYF | TGTGCCAGCAGCCCCCGGGACAGGCTTTACGAGCAGTACTTC
NA | NA | TRBJ1-2 | 14 | TRBV19 | CASSIPTINYGYTF | TGTGCCAGTAGTATTCCGACAATCAACTATGGCTACACCTTC
NA | NA | TRBJ2-1 | 14 | TRBV6-5 | CASSYTSRDSRQFF | TGTGCCAGCAGTTACACAAGCAGGGACTCAAGGCAGTTCTTC
NA | NA | TRBJ1-1 | 14 | TRBV7-2 | CASRGVRVGTEAFF | TGTGCCAGCAGGGGGGTCAGGGTCGGAACTGAAGCTTTCTTT
NA | NA | TRBJ2-2 | 17 | TRBV7-9 | CASSSDPGQPHTGELFF | TGTGCCAGCAGCTCAGATCCGGGACAACCTCACACCGGGGAGCTGTTTTTT
NA | NA | TRBJ2-7 | 14 | TRBV5-1 | CASSLTGSTYEQYF | TGCGCCAGCAGCTTGACCGGGAGTACCTACGAGCAGTACTTC
TRBD2 | NA | TRBJ2-3 | 16 | TRBV7-7 | CASSSGLAGGRETQYF | TGTGCCAGCAGCTCGGGACTAGCGGGGGGGCGCGAAACGCAGTATTTT
NA | medium-sized | TRBJ1-5 | 10 | TRBV29-1 | CSVEKRPQHF | TGCAGCGTTGAAAAGAGGCCCCAGCATTTT
TRBD2 | NA | TRBJ2-3 | 15 | TRBV4-2 | CASSQGAGGTDTQYF | TGTGCCAGCAGCCAAGGGGCGGGAGGCACAGATACGCAGTATTTT
NA | once | TRBJ2-7 | 14 | TRBV5-5 | CASSLGGWSYEQYF | TGTGCCAGCAGCTTGGGGGGTTGGTCCTACGAGCAGTACTTC
TRBD1 | NA | TRBJ1-2 | 14 | TRBV7-3 | CASSRTGEGYGYTF | TGTGCCAGCAGCCGGACAGGAGAAGGGTATGGCTACACCTTC
TRBD2 | NA | TRBJ2-1 | 16 | TRBV19 | CASSGLAGGPRNEQFF | TGTGCCAGTTCAGGACTAGCGGGAGGGCCTCGGAATGAGCAGTTCTTC
NA | once | TRBJ1-1 | 14 | TRBV6-6 | CASRVTVMNTEAFF | TGTGCCAGCAGAGTGACAGTTATGAACACTGAAGCTTTCTTT
TRBD1 | NA | TRBJ1-5 | 15 | TRBV19 | CASSMTGVDGQPQHF | TGTGCCAGTAGTATGACAGGGGTCGATGGGCAGCCCCAGCATTTT
TRBD2 | NA | TRBJ2-1 | 14 | TRBV2 | CASSGVAGYNEQFF | TGTGCCAGCAGTGGGGTAGCGGGGTACAATGAGCAGTTCTTC
NA | NA | TRBJ2-7 | 13 | TRBV5-1 | CASSPGTFSEQYF | TGCGCCAGCAGCCCCGGAACCTTTAGCGAGCAGTACTTC
TRBD2 | NA | TRBJ2-5 | 14 | TRBV5-4 | CASSGNRGEETQYF | TGTGCCAGCAGCGGCAACCGGGGGGAAGAGACCCAGTACTTC
TRBD2 | medium-sized | TRBJ2-5 | 14 | TRBV7-9 | CASSASGVAQTQYF | TGTGCCAGCAGCGCTAGCGGGGTGGCACAGACCCAGTACTTC
NA | NA | TRBJ2-1 | 15 | TRBV18 | CASSPTGDTYNEQFF | TGTGCCAGCTCACCAACCGGGGACACTTACAATGAGCAGTTCTTC
NA | once | TRBJ2-7 | 14 | TRBV29-1 | CSVEGGRGSYEQYF | TGCAGCGTTGAGGGGGGCAGGGGATCTTACGAGCAGTACTTC
NA | NA | TRBJ2-2 | 12 | TRBV30 | CAWSDLSGELFF | TGTGCCTGGAGCGATCTATCAGGGGAGCTGTTTTTT
NA | NA | TRBJ2-7 | 12 | TRBV11-2 | CASSFESYEQYF | TGTGCCAGCAGCTTTGAGTCCTACGAGCAGTACTTC